This TCR beta chain is drawn from a study of blood T cell repertoires in COVID-19. Study at large: Italy, Spain and the United States were the sources of the convalescent and acute COVID-19 samples. Nucleic acid was either cDNA or gDNA, and it came from T cells, B-cell-depleted T cells, or PBMCs.

The authors' processing: Nucleated cell counts were estimated from reference gene primer amplification. The protocol was immunoSEQ multiplex PCR, while the TCRdb copy is restricted to in-frame clones and leaves out a portion. V and J calls and clone size come straight from that table; D and trimming were deduced from the DNA. The table has under 150,000 clones, roughly 77% seen once. The receptor was isolated from a man between 60 and 70 years old with acute or convalescent COVID-19. The source material was peripheral blood.

The CDR3 DNA reads TGTGCCAGCAGCTTAGACGGCGGGCAGGGGACTGGAAACACCATATATTTT. This codes for CASSLDGGQGTGNTIYF. V gene TRBV7-2 combines with J gene TRBJ1-3, with a possible D match to TRBD1 (6 bases). Trimming removed 1 base from V and 2 bases from J, with 15 bases in between. This CDR3 contains 17 residues. CDR1 and CDR2 from the germline V gene are SGHTA and FQGNSA.